Detailed here is one T cell receptor beta chain. Trimming stripped 1 base from V and 1 base from J, with 10 bases between. CDR1 SGHTA and CDR2 FQGNSA come from the germline V gene. The length of the CDR3 is 16 residues. This record comes from a study of blood T cell repertoires in COVID-19. Overall study: The study drew acute and convalescent COVID-19 samples from the United States, Italy and Spain. Sample material is recorded as cDNA or gDNA derived from T cells, B-cell-depleted T cells, or PBMCs.

Original handling: Counts of nucleated cells, estimated from reference gene primer amplification, were obtained. Generated by immunoSEQ multiplex PCR, the TCRdb table keeps only in-frame clones and is missing some. The V and J calls and clone size were taken over from that table, and D and trimming were inferred from the DNA. The sample includes some 60,000 clones, approximately 90% of them seen just once. The V gene is TRBV7-2, the J gene TRBJ2-2; D is perhaps TRBD1 (6 bases). Sequenced input: peripheral blood. The sequence was obtained from a human donor in a cohort sampled during active COVID-19. CDR3 region: CASSLVGTRNTGELFF. The CDR3, as DNA: TGTGCCAGCAGCTTAGTGGGGACACGGAACACCGGGGAGCTGTTTTTT. The entire variable domain, with the rest obtained from reference TRBV7-2 and TRBJ2-2, is as follows: GAGVSQSPSNKVTEKGKDVELRCDPISGHTALYWYRQSLGQGLEFLIYFQGNSAPDKSGLPSDRFSAERTGGSVSTLTIQRTQQEDSAVYLCASSLVGTRNTGELFFGEGSRLTVL.